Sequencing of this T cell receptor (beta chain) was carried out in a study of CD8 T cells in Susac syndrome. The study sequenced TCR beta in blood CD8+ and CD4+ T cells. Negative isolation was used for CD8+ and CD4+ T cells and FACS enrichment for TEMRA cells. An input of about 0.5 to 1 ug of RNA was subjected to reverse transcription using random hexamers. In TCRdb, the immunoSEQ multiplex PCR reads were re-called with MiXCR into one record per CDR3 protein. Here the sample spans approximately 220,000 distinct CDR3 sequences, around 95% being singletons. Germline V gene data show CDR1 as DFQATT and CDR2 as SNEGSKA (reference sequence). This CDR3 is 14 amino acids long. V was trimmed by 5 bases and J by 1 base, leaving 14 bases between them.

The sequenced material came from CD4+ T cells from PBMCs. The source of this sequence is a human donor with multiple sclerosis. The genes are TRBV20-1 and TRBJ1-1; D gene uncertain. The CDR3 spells CSAGRDSGNTEAFF. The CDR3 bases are TGCAGTGCTGGTAGAGATTCGGGGAACACTGAAGCTTTCTTT.